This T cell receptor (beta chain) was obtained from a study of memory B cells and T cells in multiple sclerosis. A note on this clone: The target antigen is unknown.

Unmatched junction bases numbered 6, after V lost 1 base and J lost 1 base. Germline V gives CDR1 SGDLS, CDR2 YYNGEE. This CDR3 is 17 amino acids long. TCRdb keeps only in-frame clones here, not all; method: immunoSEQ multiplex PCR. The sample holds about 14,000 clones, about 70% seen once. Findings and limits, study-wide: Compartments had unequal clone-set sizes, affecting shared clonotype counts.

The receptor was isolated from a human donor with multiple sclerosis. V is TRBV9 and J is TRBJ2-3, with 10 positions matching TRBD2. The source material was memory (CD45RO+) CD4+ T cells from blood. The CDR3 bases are TGTGCCAGCAGCGTAACACCCGGGACTAGCGGCACAGATACGCAGTATTTT. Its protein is CASSVTPGTSGTDTQYF.